The clone carrying this T cell receptor (beta chain) was detected many times. J lost 5 bases, V lost 2 bases, and 6 bases had no gene match. Per germline, CDR1 SGHRS and CDR2 YFSETQ. The CDR3 consists of 14 residues. The sample comes from a study of identical twins. With template switching, a universal primer site was added, and the cDNA carried unique molecular identifiers. TCRdb recomputed calls from the 5' RACE reads with MiXCR, one row per CDR3 protein. In the table there are approximately 600,000 distinct CDR3 sequences, 7.1% of which are singletons. This same sample was also taken into another study, of yellow fever vaccine responses in identical twins.

This receptor was identified in a woman aged 18-29 years in good health. This chain links TRBV5-1 with TRBJ2-5, with TRBD1 matching over 7 bases. Sequencing was done on a sample of PBMCs. The CDR3 sequence is CASSFKGAGETQYF. As DNA, the CDR3 is TGCGCCAGCAGCTTTAAGGGGGCCGGGGAGACCCAGTACTTC.